This T cell receptor (beta chain) is drawn from a study of early stage breast cancer tumors. Worth noting for this clone: The antigen is undetermined.

Whole-study results and caveats: Most shared enriched TCRB sequences were commonly generated ones. Compared with adjacent normal breast tissue, tumors showed around 2.7-fold greater T cell density and higher clonality.

CDR1 is SGHAT and CDR2 is FQNNGV in the germline V gene. CDR3 length: 16 residues. With V trimmed by 3 bases and J by 4 bases, 5 bases remained unmatched. The protocol was immunoSEQ multiplex PCR, while the TCRdb copy is restricted to in-frame clones and leaves out a portion. The sample yields under 45,000 clones, about three quarters seen once. The source material was blood. The TCR originated in a person aged 50-59 years with breast cancer. The V and J genes are TRBV11-2 and TRBJ2-7, with 14 bases aligning to TRBD2. The CDR3 nucleotides read TGTGCCAGCAGCTTCCTGGGACTAGCGGGAGTTTACGAGCAGTACTTC. This translates into CASSFLGLAGVYEQYF.